These T cell receptor beta chains were read from a single sample in a study of blood T cell repertoires in COVID-19. Sequenced by immunoSEQ multiplex PCR; TCRdb stores in-frame clones only, minus some. The sample includes 130,000 to 150,000 clones, approximately 85% of them seen just once. Input material: peripheral blood. The receptors come from a woman aged 60-70 years with COVID-19, enrolled during active disease. Each CDR3 is given with its conserved first and last residue. D genes are given only for firm matches. Size is omitted from some rows. Given values are once, few, many or a class for expanded clones.

>15|TRBV3-1/TRBV3-2|few|.|TRBJ1-4
TGTGCCAGCAGTTTAAGCTACTCAACTAATGAAAAACTGTTTTTT
CASSLSYSTNEKLFF
>15|TRBV2|.|TRBD1|TRBJ2-2
TGTGCCAGTTGGCCCCTTGGAAGGGGGCCCGGGGAGCTGTTTTTT
CASWPLGRGPGELFF
>13|TRBV10-3|once|TRBD1|TRBJ2-5
TGTGCCACCGGACAGGACTCCCAAGAGACCCAGTACTTC
CATGQDSQETQYF
>17|TRBV4-3|.|.|TRBJ2-3
TGCGCCAGCAGCCAAGCGGGGGAGGAGATAAGCACAGATACGCAGTATTTT
CASSQAGEEISTDTQYF
>16|TRBV6-5|.|TRBD2|TRBJ2-1
TGTGCCAGCAGTTTAGCGGGGGGGCTGCTCGACAATGAGCAGTTCTTC
CASSLAGGLLDNEQFF
>15|TRBV7-2|few|.|TRBJ1-6
TGTGCCAGCAGCCTAGACATTATGGGCAATTCACCCCTCCACTTT
CASSLDIMGNSPLHF
>13|TRBV6-2/TRBV6-3|.|.|TRBJ1-5
TGTGCCAGCAGTCTCAACACAAATCAGCCCCAGCATTTT
CASSLNTNQPQHF
>16|TRBV5-6|.|TRBD1|TRBJ1-2
TGTGCCAGCAGCTTGGGGACAGGGTTTGCTAACTATGGCTACACCTTC
CASSLGTGFANYGYTF
>16|TRBV19|.|.|TRBJ1-2
TGTGCCAGTAGTACCCGGGAGGGTGCAATTAACTATGGCTACACCTTC
CASSTREGAINYGYTF
>15|TRBV5-6|.|TRBD2|TRBJ2-3
TGTGCCAGCAGCTTGCCAGCGGGGGGCACAGATACGCAGTATTTT
CASSLPAGGTDTQYF
>12|TRBV30|.|TRBD1|TRBJ2-7
TGTGCCTGGAAGGGGGCGCGATACGAGCAGTACTTC
CAWKGARYEQYF
>14|TRBV5-3|.|TRBD2|TRBJ2-2
TGTGCCAGAAACGCCGGGACTATCACCGGGGAGCTGTTTTTT
CARNAGTITGELFF
>11|TRBV30|.|TRBD1|TRBJ1-4
TGTGCCTGGAGCAGGGGGCGCATACTGTTTTTT
CAWSRGRILFF
>13|TRBV12-3/TRBV12-4|once|TRBD1|TRBJ1-2
TGTGCCAGCAGGAACAGGGGTTCTAATGGCTACACCTTC
CASRNRGSNGYTF
>13|TRBV25-1|.|.|TRBJ2-3
TGTGCCAGCGTGCGACAGAGCACAGATACGCAGTATTTT
CASVRQSTDTQYF
>16|TRBV18|.|.|TRBJ1-6
TGTGCCAGCTCACCGCCGAACGGGAACCAAAATTCACCCCTCCACTTT
CASSPPNGNQNSPLHF
>14|TRBV29-1|.|.|TRBJ2-5
TGCAGCGGAAGGACAGTCGAGTACCAAGAGACCCAGTACTTC
CSGRTVEYQETQYF
>13|TRBV2|.|TRBD1|TRBJ2-5
TGTGCCAGCACCCGGGACAGGCGGGAGACCCAGTACTTC
CASTRDRRETQYF
>15|TRBV28|few|.|TRBJ1-1
TGTGCCAGCAGTTCCCCCGGGGGGGAGAACACTGAAGCTTTCTTT
CASSSPGGENTEAFF
>14|TRBV7-2|.|TRBD1|TRBJ1-2
TGTGCCAGCAACCTCGACAGGGGTACGGATGGCTACACCTTC
CASNLDRGTDGYTF
>15|TRBV4-1|once|TRBD1|TRBJ1-1
TGCGCCAGCAGCCAAGCGGACAGGGCCGGGGATGAAGCTTTCTTT
CASSQADRAGDEAFF
>16|TRBV27|.|TRBD2|TRBJ2-2
TGTGCCAGCACCCCATATAGCGGGGGCAACACCGGGGAGCTGTTTTTT
CASTPYSGGNTGELFF
>13|TRBV3-1/TRBV3-2|.|.|TRBJ2-5
TGTGCCAGCAGCCAAGAACTAGAGGAGACCCAGTACTTC
CASSQELEETQYF
>14|TRBV19|.|.|TRBJ1-2
TGTGCCAGTACCCGCGGGGGGGTTTCCAATGGCTACACCTTC
CASTRGGVSNGYTF
>15|TRBV4-1|.|.|TRBJ2-3
TGCGCCAGCAGCCAAGCCCAGGGTGGAACAGATACGCAGTATTTT
CASSQAQGGTDTQYF
>16|TRBV18|.|TRBD1|TRBJ1-3
TGTGCCAGCTCACCACTTCGCAGGGGGCAAGGAAACACCATATATTTT
CASSPLRRGQGNTIYF
>15|TRBV6-2/TRBV6-3|.|TRBD1|TRBJ1-6
TGTGCCAGCAGACCTAAGGACAGGGTGGCTTCACCCCTCCACTTT
CASRPKDRVASPLHF
>13|TRBV5-8|.|.|TRBJ1-1
TGTGCCAGCAGCTTCGACAGGAACACTGAAGCTTTCTTT
CASSFDRNTEAFF
>15|TRBV11-2|.|.|TRBJ1-3
TGTGCCAGCAGCTTAGGCGCAAGCTCTGGAAACACCATATATTTT
CASSLGASSGNTIYF
>15|TRBV5-1|.|.|TRBJ2-1
TGCGCCAGCAGCTTGATGGGGGGACCCCACAATGAGCAGTTCTTC
CASSLMGGPHNEQFF
>12|TRBV29-1|.|.|TRBJ2-3
TGCAGCGTTGGGCAGGGGGGAGATACGCAGTATTTT
CSVGQGGDTQYF
>15|TRBV24-1|.|TRBD1|TRBJ2-7
TGTGCCACCAGTGATCCAAGGACAGGAGCCTACGAGCAGTACTTC
CATSDPRTGAYEQYF
>15|TRBV6-6|.|.|TRBJ2-5
TGTGCCACCGGGGAGGGGGCCGGGACTAGTTGGACCCAGTACTTC
CATGEGAGTSWTQYF
>13|TRBV28|.|TRBD1|TRBJ1-2
TGTACCAGCAGTCCGGGACAGCCCTATGGCTACACCTTC
CTSSPGQPYGYTF
>15|TRBV6-5|.|.|TRBJ1-2
TGTGCCAGCAGGGACTTCCAGGAGATTAACTATGGCTACACCTTC
CASRDFQEINYGYTF
>17|TRBV23-1|.|.|TRBJ2-7
TGCGCCAGCAGTCAATCTTGGAGCAGGGGTTATCTACGCGAGCAGTACTTC
CASSQSWSRGYLREQYF
>14|TRBV5-1|.|.|TRBJ1-1
TGCGCCAGCAGCTTGGATGAGGGGAACACTGAAGCTTTCTTT
CASSLDEGNTEAFF
>12|TRBV12-3/TRBV12-4|.|.|TRBJ1-1
TGTGCCAGCAGTCTCACAGGGTCTGAAGCTTTCTTT
CASSLTGSEAFF
>14|TRBV11-3|.|.|TRBJ2-2
TGTGCCAGCAGCTCGTTCGGTTCCACCGGGGAGCTGTTTTTT
CASSSFGSTGELFF
>16|TRBV19|.|.|TRBJ2-3
TGTGCCAGTAACGATCCCTCGACAGGTTCAACAGATACGCAGTATTTT
CASNDPSTGSTDTQYF
>15|TRBV9|.|.|TRBJ1-1
TGTGCCAGCAGCCCATTCCTAGGGGGTAACACTGAAGCTTTCTTT
CASSPFLGGNTEAFF
>14|TRBV7-2|once|TRBD1|TRBJ2-1
TGTGCCAGCAGCTTTCAGGACAGGGAGGATGAGCAGTTCTTC
CASSFQDREDEQFF
>15|TRBV10-3|.|TRBD1|TRBJ1-6
TGTGCCATCAGTGAAGGACAGGGGAGGAATTCACCCCTCCACTTT
CAISEGQGRNSPLHF
>16|TRBV10-3|.|.|TRBJ1-6
TGTGCCATCCAGCAGGGGCGCGTTGATGTAGATTCACCCCTCCACTTT
CAIQQGRVDVDSPLHF
>13|TRBV3-1/TRBV3-2|.|.|TRBJ2-7
TGTGCCAGCAGCCAAGCATCTACCTACGAGCAGTACTTC
CASSQASTYEQYF
>16|TRBV2|.|TRBD2|TRBJ2-1
TGTGCCAGCAGTGCCTCGGGGCGGGGGGCCCCTTATGAGCAGTTCTTC
CASSASGRGAPYEQFF
>16|TRBV10-2|.|.|TRBJ2-4
TGCGCCAGCAGTGAGTCGTGGGCCCCCGTCCCAAACATTCAGTACTTC
CASSESWAPVPNIQYF
>15|TRBV25-1|.|TRBD1|TRBJ1-2
TGTGCCAGCAGTCGAACAGGGGGCGCTTTATATGGCTACACCTTC
CASSRTGGALYGYTF